This TCR beta chain emerged from a study of cytomegalovirus exposure and HLA in healthy donors. Findings of the study overall: Investigators reported 164 TCR beta chains as tied to cytomegalovirus. Among the most significant clusters, several appeared linked to common viral pathogens in a later analysis. Certain indistinguishable V segments, among them TRBV6-2 and TRBV6-3, were excluded.

J lost 2 bases, V lost 1 base, and 4 bases had no gene match. CDR1 is SGHRS and CDR2 is YFSETQ in the germline V gene. This CDR3 is built from 16 residues. This clone was detected a few times. Its target is not known. 13 Jbeta primers and 60 Vbeta primers were used for the PCR. Only in-frame clones appear in the TCRdb table, and some are missing; sequencing was by immunoSEQ multiplex PCR. The sample records under 250,000 clones, about 81% being singletons. This chain joins TRBV5-1 and TRBJ2-3; TRBD2 aligns across 10 bases. This TCR was recovered from a man in his forties or fifties in good health and CMV-seropositive. Specimen: PBMCs. CDR3 loop: CASSLTAGGPTDTQYF. CDR3 coding DNA: TGCGCCAGCAGCTTGACAGCGGGAGGGCCCACAGATACGCAGTATTTT.